This T cell receptor beta chain was profiled in a study of T-cell reconstitution after alpha-beta-depleted transplantation in children (dated by TCRdb to about 2016). For the study in its entirety: Using TCR repertoire profiling, the study followed T-cell immune reconstitution in a quantitative way in children after TCRalphabeta/CD19-depleted allogeneic hematopoietic cell transplantation.

Beyond this particular receptor, the publication reports: In some patients, high TCRbeta diversity at day 60 was attributed to recipient T cells and intrathymic progenitors that had survived conditioning. The apparently early alphabetaT-cell count recovery about two months after transplant was reportedly dependent on only several hundred rapidly expanded clones derived from non-depleted graft cells. Over subsequent months, a decline in hyperexpanded clone frequencies was noted, and after one year, T-cell counts and TCRbeta diversity were mostly ascribed to newly produced T cells.

Trimming takes 3 bases from V and 0 bases from J, and the germline ends sit 17 bases apart. The CDR3 runs 18 residues from the cysteine to the phenylalanine. The only DNA kept is the CDR3, 54 bases in frame from the first base. The germline V gene yields KGHDR for CDR1 and SFDVKD for CDR2. In the paper's terms, the treatment or condition label means: allogeneic hematopoietic cell transplantation with graft depleted of TCRalphabeta T cells and CD19 B cells. Transplant recipients were children who received TCRalphabeta/CD19-depleted allogeneic hematopoietic cell grafts. The library relied on PCR. The run used an Illumina HiSeq 2500. Molecular barcoding was employed in the preparation of TCR libraries, with unique molecular identifiers being used to normalize TCRbeta repertoire quantification. TCRdb's own reprocessing of the public reads used fastp at Q25 and MiXCR and kept productive beta chains. Every CDR3 protein is listed once, alongside the most common genes and DNA of its rows. In all, the sample holds about 580,000 distinct CDR3 sequences, and 23% of those were seen once. 12% to 15% of the sample rests with the top ten.

Remarks on this clonotype: The specificity of this receptor is unknown. Per-nucleotide qualities are absent, and no much larger clonotype sits a single base away.

The clonotype originates from a boy in the first two years of life who had a stem cell transplant for acute myeloid leukemia, so the T cells may come from the graft donor. The specimen comprised PBMCs, mostly from graft donor cells, sampled 360 days after TCRalphabeta/CD19-depleted stem cell transplant. This sequence uses TRBV24-1 and TRBJ2-1; the D gene is perhaps TRBD1, on 6 matching bases. Here is the DNA: TGTGCCACCAGTGATCCCGGGACAATCGTTAGCTCCTACAATGAGCAGTTCTTC. It codes for CATSDPGTIVSSYNEQFF.